These 11 T cell receptor beta chains share one sample of origin, sequenced in a study of identical twins (dated by TCRdb to between 2015 and 2016). The library was obtained by 5' RACE. The instrument given in TCRdb is Illumina HiSeq 2000. The raw public data were reprocessed by TCRdb itself: fastp quality trimming at Q25, MiXCR clonotype calling, in-frame beta chains only. Records with the same CDR3 protein are collapsed into one entry carrying the most frequent genes and DNA. This sample has about 690,000 distinct CDR3 sequences in its table, and approximately 6.1% of those were observed once. In total, the top ten clones hold under 2% of the sample. Sequencing was performed on naive T cells sorted from blood. This specimen's cell subset or site label, per the study, means: cells isolated with a human naive T-cell isolation kit. The origin of the receptors is a man between 18 and 35 years old in good health.

The J gene is TRBJ2-7, the V gene TRBV15; D unclear. The CDR3 extends over 13 amino acids. Germline V gene sequence: CDR1 LNHNV, CDR2 YYDKDF (reference sequence). V dropped 0 bases and J dropped 9 bases, with 12 bases sitting between them. CDR3 loop: CATSRDVKAGQYV. The CDR3 DNA reads as TGTGCCACCAGCAGAGATGTTAAGGCCGGGCAGTACGTC.

This clonotype has a count of ten or more. This chain uses TRBV14 with TRBJ2-7; TRBD1 is a possible D gene (5 bases). The CDR3 extends over 15 amino acids. V shed 1 base and J shed 2 bases, with 12 bases lying between them. Germline values: CDR1 SGHDN, CDR2 FVKESK. The CDR3 DNA follows: TGTGCCAGCAGCCAAGTTTATCCAGGGACCTACGAGCAGTACTTC. This translates into CASSQVYPGTYEQYF.

This clonotype was found many times. The V gene is TRBV7-2, the J gene TRBJ1-4, with 8 positions matching TRBD1. The CDR3 extends over 14 amino acids. Germline V lookup: CDR1 SGHTA, CDR2 FQGNSA. Losses at the gene ends were 5 bases for V and 8 bases for J; bases not matched to a gene: 7. The CDR3, as DNA: TGTGCCAGCAGCCAGACAGGGGAAGGGGAAAAACTGTTTTTT. It specifies CASSQTGEGEKLFF.

This clonotype was observed many times. This sequence joins TRBV12-3 or TRBV12-4 and TRBJ1-4, with 10 bases lining up with TRBD1. This CDR3 has 14 residues. V dropped 6 bases and J dropped 8; count of bases not matched to a gene: 6. CDR3 nucleotides: TGTGCCAGCAGGCCCGGGACAGGGGCCGAAAAACTGTTTTTT. Translated: CASRPGTGAEKLFF.

This clonotype was seen repeatedly, ten times or more. This chain links TRBV14 with TRBJ2-1; D gene uncertain. The CDR3 consists of 15 residues. Germline CDR1 reads SGHDN; CDR2 reads FVKESK. V shed 0 bases and J shed 3 bases, with 9 bases lying between them. The CDR3 region has the DNA TGTGCCAGCAGCCAAGAGGCTGGTAACTACAATGAGCAGTTCTTC. Its translation is CASSQEAGNYNEQFF.

Many counts were recorded for this clonotype. This rearrangement joins TRBV6-1 to TRBJ2-2, with 12 bases fitting TRBD1. Germline V CDR1 and CDR2: MNHNS, SASEGT. The CDR3 contains 17 residues. V gave up 6 bases and J gave up 5 bases; unmatched junction bases: 10. CDR3 nucleotide sequence: TGTGCCAGCAGCCGCGGGACAGGGGGCTTTAAAACCGGGGAGCTGTTTTTT. This translates into CASSRGTGGFKTGELFF.

In this sample, this clonotype turned up many times. This chain joins TRBV7-9 and TRBJ2-1; no firm D call. The CDR3 contains 13 residues. Germline V gives CDR1 SEHNR, CDR2 FQNEAQ (reference sequence). V was trimmed by 5 bases and J by 4 bases, leaving 9 bases between them. CDR3 sequence: CASSGIQYNEQFF. DNA of the CDR3: TGTGCCAGCAGCGGGATCCAGTACAATGAGCAGTTCTTC.

This clonotype was recorded many times. The gene calls are TRBV28 and TRBJ2-5, with 10 nucleotides matching TRBD1. CDR1 and CDR2 (germline): MDHEN, SYDVKM. After removal of 4 bases from V and 4 bases from J, the junction contained 3 bases not matched to a gene. The CDR3 contains 14 residues. The CDR3, as DNA: TGTGCCAGCAGTTCTAGGACAGGGGGAGAGACCCAGTACTTC. It is translated as CASSSRTGGETQYF. Together with reference TRBV28 and TRBJ2-5, the CDR3 gives the full variable domain: DVKVTQSSRYLVKRTGEKVFLECVQDMDHENMFWYRQDPGLGLRLIYFSYDVKMKEKGDIPEGYSVSREKKERFSLILESASTNQTSMYLCASSSRTGGETQYFGPGTRLLVL.

The sample holds many counts of this clonotype. The rearrangement uses TRBV9 and TRBJ2-3, with 15 bases fitting TRBD2. J gave up 6 bases and V 3 bases, and 5 bases lay outside the gene matches. The V gene's germline CDR1 is SGDLS and CDR2 YYNGEE. This CDR3 spans 16 amino acids. CDR3 protein: CASSAGLAGGADTQYF. In DNA form, the CDR3 reads TGTGCCAGCAGCGCGGGACTAGCGGGAGGCGCCGATACGCAGTATTTT.

In this sample, this clonotype turned up many times. The chain employs TRBV29-1 and TRBJ2-2; 8 bases fit TRBD1. This CDR3 is built from 16 residues. Per germline, CDR1 SQVTM and CDR2 ANQGSEA. The trim removed 7 bases at V and 3 bases at J, leaving 13 bases unmatched. The CDR3 sequence: CSASKSGGMYTGELFF. The CDR3 nucleotides read TGCAGCGCCTCAAAATCAGGGGGCATGTACACCGGGGAGCTGTTTTTT.

This clonotype was counted a few times. The chain joins TRBV28 to TRBJ2-7; 7 bases are a match to TRBD1. Looked up from germline, CDR1 is MDHEN and CDR2 is SYDVKM. This CDR3 contains 16 residues. The trim removed 5 bases at V and 0 bases at J, leaving 10 bases unmatched. The CDR3 DNA reads as TGTGCCAGCAGTCCCCGCGACAGGGATCACTCCTACGAGCAGTACTTC. Its translation: CASSPRDRDHSYEQYF.